The rows below give T cell receptor beta chains drawn from one sample of a study of blood T cell repertoires in COVID-19. Clones were sequenced by immunoSEQ multiplex PCR, and TCRdb holds only the in-frame ones, with some missing. In the table there are approximately 390,000 clones, 88% of which are singletons. Sample: PBMCs or T cells enriched from blood (not recorded which). These receptors came from a middle-aged woman with acute COVID-19. The conserved cysteine and the conserved F or W are not part of the CDR3 here. The size field is filled for only some rows; it gives once, few, many or a size class.

clone_size: -; v_call: TRBV27; j_call: TRBJ1-2; cdr3_aa: ASSPTTGGSPYGYT
clone_size: -; v_call: TRBV5-6; j_call: TRBJ2-7; cdr3_aa: ASSLAWADSPYYEQY
clone_size: -; v_call: TRBV19; j_call: TRBJ2-5; cdr3_aa: ASSIREETQY
clone_size: -; v_call: TRBV4-1; j_call: TRBJ1-5; cdr3_aa: ASSQGQGGNQPQH
clone_size: -; v_call: TRBV2; j_call: TRBJ2-1; cdr3_aa: ASLGTGFYNEQF
clone_size: -; v_call: TRBV14; j_call: TRBJ1-3; cdr3_aa: ASSRQVGNTIY
clone_size: -; v_call: TRBV6-2/TRBV6-3; j_call: TRBJ1-1; cdr3_aa: ASSSQGQGRTEAF
clone_size: -; v_call: TRBV2; j_call: TRBJ2-1; cdr3_aa: ASSERTSGGALNEQF
clone_size: few; v_call: TRBV13; j_call: TRBJ1-1; cdr3_aa: ASSGAGVGAF
clone_size: -; v_call: TRBV7-2; j_call: TRBJ1-1; cdr3_aa: ASSLVSGTEAF
clone_size: -; v_call: TRBV15; j_call: TRBJ1-1; cdr3_aa: ATSSSPGTGYRTEAF
clone_size: -; v_call: TRBV5-1; j_call: TRBJ1-1; cdr3_aa: ASSLIQDTEAF
clone_size: -; v_call: TRBV7-9; j_call: TRBJ1-1; cdr3_aa: ASSTTVGGTEAF
clone_size: once; v_call: TRBV3-1/TRBV3-2; j_call: TRBJ1-3; cdr3_aa: ASSQDVRTGPSGNTIY
clone_size: once; v_call: TRBV5-1; j_call: TRBJ1-3; cdr3_aa: ASFETGGNTIY
clone_size: -; v_call: TRBV5-6; j_call: TRBJ2-1; cdr3_aa: ASSLLSRGGHNEQF
clone_size: once; v_call: TRBV5-1; j_call: TRBJ2-1; cdr3_aa: ASSLVAASYNEQF
clone_size: -; v_call: TRBV7-8; j_call: TRBJ2-5; cdr3_aa: ASSFEDRGETQY
clone_size: -; v_call: TRBV4-1; j_call: TRBJ1-6; cdr3_aa: ASSRGQAAYNSPLH
clone_size: -; v_call: TRBV19; j_call: TRBJ2-2; cdr3_aa: ASSASGNTGELF
clone_size: -; v_call: TRBV7-2; j_call: TRBJ2-1; cdr3_aa: ASSLASSGGAYEQF
clone_size: -; v_call: TRBV12-2; j_call: TRBJ1-1; cdr3_aa: ASRLVTGGDHDTEAF
clone_size: -; v_call: TRBV6-5; j_call: TRBJ1-3; cdr3_aa: ASSYSRQLGNTIY
clone_size: once; v_call: TRBV9; j_call: TRBJ2-5; cdr3_aa: ASSLRTGGGLQETQY
clone_size: -; v_call: TRBV5-1; j_call: TRBJ1-5; cdr3_aa: ASSLDGQGAGPQH
clone_size: -; v_call: TRBV20-1; j_call: TRBJ2-3; cdr3_aa: SASFGGSQY
clone_size: -; v_call: TRBV7-7; j_call: TRBJ1-5; cdr3_aa: ASSPRQGVFGYGNQPQH
clone_size: -; v_call: TRBV24-1; j_call: TRBJ1-2; cdr3_aa: ATPQVYGYT
clone_size: -; v_call: TRBV14; j_call: TRBJ2-7; cdr3_aa: ASSQDWRTGYSYEQY
clone_size: -; v_call: TRBV7-8; j_call: TRBJ2-7; cdr3_aa: ASNERPGQGSFEQY
clone_size: -; v_call: TRBV19; j_call: TRBJ1-5; cdr3_aa: ASSKGQGYPLPQH
clone_size: few; v_call: TRBV6-1; j_call: TRBJ1-4; cdr3_aa: ASSEPGAEKLF
clone_size: -; v_call: TRBV18; j_call: TRBJ2-3; cdr3_aa: ASSPPGQGGTDTQY
clone_size: -; v_call: TRBV7-9; j_call: TRBJ2-7; cdr3_aa: ASSLFQGDEQY
clone_size: -; v_call: TRBV27; j_call: TRBJ1-5; cdr3_aa: ASSFSR
clone_size: once; v_call: TRBV12-5; j_call: TRBJ2-5; cdr3_aa: ASGSTRETQY
clone_size: -; v_call: TRBV7-9; j_call: TRBJ1-1; cdr3_aa: ASSLGLGGTEAF
clone_size: -; v_call: TRBV11-3; j_call: TRBJ2-7; cdr3_aa: ASSLEGEAYEQY
clone_size: few; v_call: TRBV6-5; j_call: TRBJ1-4; cdr3_aa: ASSYSPGRGEKLF
clone_size: -; v_call: TRBV7-8; j_call: TRBJ1-2; cdr3_aa: ASSRQGTGIIGYT
clone_size: -; v_call: TRBV14; j_call: TRBJ2-3; cdr3_aa: ASSRRYSGGTDTQY